The clone carrying this T cell receptor beta chain occurred many times. The antigen is undetermined. Trimming took 0 bases from V and 2 from J; bases not matched to a gene: 4. The CDR3 is made up of 17 amino acids. Germline-derived CDR1 and CDR2 are SGHTA and FQGNSA. These data originate in a study of T cells after yellow fever vaccination. The study's findings and limits: Abundant bulk-derived clonotypes could contaminate FACS-sorted repertoires. Weaker in magnitude, the secondary response showed a faster peak on day 5 versus 15.

Making TCR cDNA involved 5'RACE template switching, which added UMIs and a universal primer site. Each CDR3 protein is one row after TCRdb ran MiXCR on the 5' RACE reads. Among 250,000 or so distinct CDR3 sequences listed, 3.6% were seen once. The chain links TRBV7-2 to TRBJ2-2; 9 bases line up with TRBD2. Here the sequenced sample was PBMCs, taken 15 days after the yellow fever booster vaccination. The receptor's source is a man aged 18 to 29 who received the YFV17D yellow fever vaccine. CDR3 sequence: CASSLAAGGHNTGELFF. CDR3 DNA: TGTGCCAGCAGCTTAGCAGCGGGGGGCCACAACACCGGGGAGCTGTTTTTT.